The present T cell receptor (beta chain) was sequenced within a study of vaccination and CD4 T cells after COVID-19. Treatment described: roughly 10-day PBMC culture with coronavirus spike peptide pools or control peptides (ViraFEST assay). Sequencing of the DNA from cultured CD4+ T cells was carried out with the Oncomine TCR Beta short-read assay. TCRdb reprocessed the PCR reads with MiXCR, giving one entry per CDR3 protein. Among 8,500 to 13,000 distinct CDR3 sequences, 64% were seen once, and the ten largest hold approximately 35%. Concerning this clonotype itself: Its antigen is as yet unknown.

The sequence was obtained from a human donor who had recovered from COVID-19. Sequencing was carried out using CD4+ T cells from blood, cultured in vitro.

CDR3 in amino acids: CAINQGPNYGYTF. As DNA, the CDR3 is TGTGCCATCAATCAGGGCCCTAACTATGGCTACACCTTC. This sequence joins TRBV10-3 and TRBJ1-2, with D possibly TRBD1 on 5 matching bases. Trimming removed 7 bases from V and 0 bases from J, with 9 bases in between. The length of the CDR3 is 13 residues. Per germline, CDR1 ENHRY and CDR2 SYGVKD.